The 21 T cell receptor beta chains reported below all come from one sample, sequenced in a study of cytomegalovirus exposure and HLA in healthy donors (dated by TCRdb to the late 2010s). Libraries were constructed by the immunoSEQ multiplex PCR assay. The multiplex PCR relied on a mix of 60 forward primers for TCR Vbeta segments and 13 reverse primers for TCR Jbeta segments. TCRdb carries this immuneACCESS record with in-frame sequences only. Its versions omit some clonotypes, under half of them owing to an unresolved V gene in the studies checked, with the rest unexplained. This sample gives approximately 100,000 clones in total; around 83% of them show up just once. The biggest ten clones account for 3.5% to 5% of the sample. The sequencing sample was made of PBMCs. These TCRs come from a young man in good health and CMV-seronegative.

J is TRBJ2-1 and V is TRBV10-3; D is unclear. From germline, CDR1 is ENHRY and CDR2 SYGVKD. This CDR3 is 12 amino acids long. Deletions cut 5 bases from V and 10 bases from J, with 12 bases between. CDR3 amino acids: CAISPEDSEQFF. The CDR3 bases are TGTGCCATCAGTCCCGAAGACTCCGAGCAGTTCTTC.

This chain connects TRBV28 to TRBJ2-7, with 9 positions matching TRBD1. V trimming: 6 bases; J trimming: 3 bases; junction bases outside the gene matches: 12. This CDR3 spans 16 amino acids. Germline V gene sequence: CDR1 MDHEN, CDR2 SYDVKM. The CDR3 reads CASRLEPGQGDYEQYF. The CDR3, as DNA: TGTGCCAGCAGATTAGAACCGGGACAGGGTGACTACGAGCAGTACTTC.

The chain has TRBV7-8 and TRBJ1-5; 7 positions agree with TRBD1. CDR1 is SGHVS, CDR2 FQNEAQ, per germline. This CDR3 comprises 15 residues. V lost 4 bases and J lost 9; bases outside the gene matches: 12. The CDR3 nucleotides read TGTGCCAGCAGCTCGGCCGGGACAGCTGATCCGCCCCAGCATTTT. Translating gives CASSSAGTADPPQHF. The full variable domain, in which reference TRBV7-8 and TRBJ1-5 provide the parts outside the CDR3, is GAGVSQSPRYKVAKRGQDVALRCDPISGHVSLFWYQQALGQGPEFLTYFQNEAQLDKSGLPSDRFFAERPEGSVSTLKIQRTQQEDSAVYLCASSSAGTADPPQHFGDGTRLSIL.

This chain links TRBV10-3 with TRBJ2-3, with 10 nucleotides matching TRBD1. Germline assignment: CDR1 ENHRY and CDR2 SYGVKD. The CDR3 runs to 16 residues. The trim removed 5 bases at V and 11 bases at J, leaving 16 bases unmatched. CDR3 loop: CAISPEGQGRTEGQYF. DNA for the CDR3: TGTGCCATCAGTCCGGAGGGACAGGGGAGGACAGAAGGGCAGTATTTT.

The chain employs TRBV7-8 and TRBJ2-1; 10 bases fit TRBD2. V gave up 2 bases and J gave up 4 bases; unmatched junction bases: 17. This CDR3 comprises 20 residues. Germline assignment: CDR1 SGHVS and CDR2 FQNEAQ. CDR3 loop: CASSLHRVRLAGAGYNEQFF. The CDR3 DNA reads TGTGCCAGCAGCTTACACAGGGTAAGGCTAGCGGGAGCTGGATACAATGAGCAGTTCTTC.

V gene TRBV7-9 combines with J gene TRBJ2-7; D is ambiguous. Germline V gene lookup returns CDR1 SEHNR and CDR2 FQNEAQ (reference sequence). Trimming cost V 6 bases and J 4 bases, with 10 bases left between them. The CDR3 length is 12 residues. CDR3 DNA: TGTGCCAGCAGTTCGGTATTGTACGAGCAGTACTTC. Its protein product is CASSSVLYEQYF. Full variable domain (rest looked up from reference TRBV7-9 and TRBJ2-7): DTGVSQNPRHKITKRGQNVTFRCDPISEHNRLYWYRQTLGQGPEFLTYFQNEAQLEKSRLLSDRFSAERPKGSFSTLEIQRTEQGDSAMYLCASSSVLYEQYFGPGTRLTVT.

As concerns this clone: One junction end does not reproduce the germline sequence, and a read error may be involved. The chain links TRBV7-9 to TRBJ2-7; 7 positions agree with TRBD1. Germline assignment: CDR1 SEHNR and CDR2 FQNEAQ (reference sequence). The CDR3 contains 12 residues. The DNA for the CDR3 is TGTTCCAGCTTGGGAGACAGGGCCGAGCAGTACTTC. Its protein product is CSSLGDRAEQYF.

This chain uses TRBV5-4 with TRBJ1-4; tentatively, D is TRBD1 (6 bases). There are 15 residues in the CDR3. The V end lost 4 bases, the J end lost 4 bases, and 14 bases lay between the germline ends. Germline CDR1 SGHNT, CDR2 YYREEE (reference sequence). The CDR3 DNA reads TGTGCCAGCAGCACTTCGACAGGCGGTAATGAAAAACTGTTTTTT. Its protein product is CASSTSTGGNEKLFF.

The CDR3: CASSLGGLGISPLHF. Written as DNA, the CDR3 is TGTGCCAGCAGCTTAGGGGGGCTAGGGATTTCACCCCTCCACTTT. This chain links TRBV7-6 with TRBJ1-6, with D possibly TRBD1 on 6 matching bases. This CDR3 comprises 15 residues. V was clipped by 1 base and J by 9 bases, with 13 bases between them. Germline V gene data show CDR1 as SGHVS and CDR2 as FNYEAQ.

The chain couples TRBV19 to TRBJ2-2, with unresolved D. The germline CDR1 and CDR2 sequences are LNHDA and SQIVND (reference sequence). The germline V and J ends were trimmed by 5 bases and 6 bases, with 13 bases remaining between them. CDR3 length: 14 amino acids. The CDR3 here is CASSPGGEAGELFF. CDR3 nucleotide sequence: TGTGCCAGTAGTCCCGGCGGCGAGGCCGGGGAGCTGTTTTTT.

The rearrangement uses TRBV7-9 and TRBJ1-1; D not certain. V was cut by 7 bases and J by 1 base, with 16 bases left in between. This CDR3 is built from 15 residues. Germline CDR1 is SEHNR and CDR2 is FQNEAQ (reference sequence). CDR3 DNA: TGTGCCAGCATCTCACCTCCGGGAAAGAACACTGAAGCTTTCTTT. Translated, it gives CASISPPGKNTEAFF.

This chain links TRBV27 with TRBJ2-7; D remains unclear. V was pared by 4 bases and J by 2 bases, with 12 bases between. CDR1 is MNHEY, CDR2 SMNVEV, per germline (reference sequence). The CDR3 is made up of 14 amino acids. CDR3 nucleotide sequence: TGTGCCAGCAGTTCAAATGACAACCCCTACGAGCAGTACTTC. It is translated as CASSSNDNPYEQYF.

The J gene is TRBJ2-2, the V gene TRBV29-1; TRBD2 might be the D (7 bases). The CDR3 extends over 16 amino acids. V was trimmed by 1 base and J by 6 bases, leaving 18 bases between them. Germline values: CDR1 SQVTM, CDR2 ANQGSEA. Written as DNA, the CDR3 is TGCAGCGTTGAAGGGGGGGGGAATCGGGGGCCCGGGGAGCTGTTTTTT. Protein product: CSVEGGGNRGPGELFF.

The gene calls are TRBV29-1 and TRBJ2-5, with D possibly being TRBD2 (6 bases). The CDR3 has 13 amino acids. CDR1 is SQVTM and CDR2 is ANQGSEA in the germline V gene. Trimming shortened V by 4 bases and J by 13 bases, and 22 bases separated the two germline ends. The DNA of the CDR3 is TGCAGCGTTGGACCCCGGACTAAGAATATTCGGTACTTC. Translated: CSVGPRTKNIRYF. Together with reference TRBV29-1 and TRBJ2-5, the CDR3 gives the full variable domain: SAVISQKPSRDICQRGTSLTIQCQVDSQVTMMFWYRQQPGQSLTLIATANQGSEATYESGFVIDKFPISRPNLTFSTLTVSNMSPEDSSIYLCSVGPRTKNIRYFGPGTRLLVL.

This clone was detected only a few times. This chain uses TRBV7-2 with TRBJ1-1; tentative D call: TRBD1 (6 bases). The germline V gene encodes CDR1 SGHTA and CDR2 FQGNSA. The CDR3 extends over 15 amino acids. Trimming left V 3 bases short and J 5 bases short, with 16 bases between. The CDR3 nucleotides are TGTGCCAGCAGCTTTTCAGGGGTAGTAGGAACTGAAGCTTTCTTT. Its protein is CASSFSGVVGTEAFF.

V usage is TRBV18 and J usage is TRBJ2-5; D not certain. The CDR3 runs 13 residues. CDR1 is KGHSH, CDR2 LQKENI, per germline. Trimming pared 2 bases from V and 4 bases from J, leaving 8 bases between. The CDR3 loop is CASSPTELETQYF. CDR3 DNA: TGTGCCAGCTCACCAACTGAGTTAGAGACCCAGTACTTC.

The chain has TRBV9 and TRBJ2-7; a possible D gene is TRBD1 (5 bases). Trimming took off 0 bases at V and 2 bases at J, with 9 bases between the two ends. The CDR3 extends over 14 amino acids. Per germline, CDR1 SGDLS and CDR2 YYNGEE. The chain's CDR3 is CASSVVEGAYEQYF. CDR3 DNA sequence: TGTGCCAGCAGCGTAGTGGAAGGGGCCTACGAGCAGTACTTC.

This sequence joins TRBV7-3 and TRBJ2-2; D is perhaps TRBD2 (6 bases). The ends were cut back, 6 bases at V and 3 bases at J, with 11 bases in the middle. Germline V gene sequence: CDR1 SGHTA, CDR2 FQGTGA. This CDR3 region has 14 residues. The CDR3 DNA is TGTGCCAGCAGTCCGACTAGTTACACCGGGGAGCTGTTTTTT. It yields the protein CASSPTSYTGELFF.

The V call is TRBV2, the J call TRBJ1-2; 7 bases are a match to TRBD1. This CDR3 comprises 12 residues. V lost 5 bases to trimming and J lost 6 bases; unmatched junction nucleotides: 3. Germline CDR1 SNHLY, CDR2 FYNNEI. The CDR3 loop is CASSTTGDGYTF. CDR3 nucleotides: TGTGCCAGCAGTACCACAGGGGATGGCTACACCTTC.

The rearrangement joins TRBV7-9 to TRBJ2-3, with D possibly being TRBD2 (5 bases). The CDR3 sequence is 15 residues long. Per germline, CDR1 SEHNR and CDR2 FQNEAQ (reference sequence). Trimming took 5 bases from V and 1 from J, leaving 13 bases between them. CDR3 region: CASSPRTVRTDTQYF. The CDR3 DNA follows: TGTGCCAGCAGCCCCAGGACTGTCCGCACAGATACGCAGTATTTT.

For the CDR3, the DNA is TGTGCCAGCAGCCTTCGAAGGCCGGGTTTAGTTCAGCCCCAGCATTTT. Protein product: CASSLRRPGLVQPQHF. The chain couples TRBV13 to TRBJ1-5; D not resolved. The germline V and J ends were trimmed by 5 bases and 6 bases, with 20 bases remaining between them. The germline V gene has CDR1 PRHDT and CDR2 FYEKMQ (reference sequence). The CDR3 runs 16 residues. Drawing the rest from reference TRBV13 and TRBJ1-5, the complete variable domain is AAGVIQSPRHLIKEKRETATLKCYPIPRHDTVYWYQQGPGQDPQFLISFYEKMQSDKGSIPDRFSAQQFSDYHSELNMSSLELGDSALYFCASSLRRPGLVQPQHFGDGTRLSIL.